Below, one TCR beta chain is given with its context. Primers: 60 Vbeta forward and 13 Jbeta reverse. Only in-frame clones appear in the TCRdb table, and some are missing; sequencing was by immunoSEQ multiplex PCR. The sample lists more than 150,000 clones, approximately 79% occurring once. The sample is drawn from a study of cytomegalovirus exposure and HLA in healthy donors. The CDR3 has 11 residues. Germline V gene sequence: CDR1 SGHTA, CDR2 FQGNSA. Trimming removed 7 bases at V and 4 bases at J, with 5 bases between. Input material: PBMCs. The clonotype was recovered from a middle-aged man in good health and CMV-seropositive. V is TRBV7-2 and J is TRBJ2-1; D is undetermined. The chain's CDR3 is CASTLYNEQFF. The CDR3 DNA is TGTGCCAGCACCCTATACAATGAGCAGTTCTTC. The variable domain in full, completed from reference TRBV7-2 and TRBJ2-1, reads GAGVSQSPSNKVTEKGKDVELRCDPISGHTALYWYRQSLGQGLEFLIYFQGNSAPDKSGLPSDRFSAERTGGSVSTLTIQRTQQEDSAVYLCASTLYNEQFFGPGTRLTVL.